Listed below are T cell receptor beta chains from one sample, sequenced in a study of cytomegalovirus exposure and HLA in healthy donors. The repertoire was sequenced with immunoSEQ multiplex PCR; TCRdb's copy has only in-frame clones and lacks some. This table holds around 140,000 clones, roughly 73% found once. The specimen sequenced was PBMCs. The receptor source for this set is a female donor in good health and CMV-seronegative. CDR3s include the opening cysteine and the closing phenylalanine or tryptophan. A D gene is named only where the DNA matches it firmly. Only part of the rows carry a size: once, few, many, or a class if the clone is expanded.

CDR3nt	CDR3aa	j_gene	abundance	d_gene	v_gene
TGTGCCAGCAGTGAAGCGAGGAGTGCCCGGCAAGAGACCCAGTACTTC	CASSEARSARQETQYF	TRBJ2-5	-	-	TRBV6-1
TGTGCCAGCAGCCCGTGGACAGGGGACCTGAACACTGAAGCTTTCTTT	CASSPWTGDLNTEAFF	TRBJ1-1	-	TRBD1	TRBV7-9
TGTGCCAGCAGCGATAGACAGGGCCTGGCTGACACCATATATTTT	CASSDRQGLADTIYF	TRBJ1-3	-	TRBD1	TRBV9
TGTGCCAGTTCGGGAGGACAGCCCCAGCATTTT	CASSGGQPQHF	TRBJ1-5	-	-	TRBV19
TGTGCCAGCAGCCCTATCCCCGGGACTAGCGGGAGAGGCACAGATACGCAGTATTTT	CASSPIPGTSGRGTDTQYF	TRBJ2-3	-	TRBD2	TRBV7-9
TGTGCCAGCAGTCCCGGGACTACCAACTACAATGAGCAGTTCTTC	CASSPGTTNYNEQFF	TRBJ2-1	once	TRBD2	TRBV2
TGTGCCAGCAGCCTAACAGGGTATGGCTACACCTTC	CASSLTGYGYTF	TRBJ1-2	-	-	TRBV7-9
TGCGCCAGCAGCCTGACCGGGACTAGCAGCAATGAGCAGTTCTTC	CASSLTGTSSNEQFF	TRBJ2-1	-	TRBD2	TRBV5-1
TGTGCCAGCACCGACCAGTCTAGCGTTTCAGATACGCAGTATTTT	CASTDQSSVSDTQYF	TRBJ2-3	-	-	TRBV6-6
TGTGCCAGCAGTTACAGGGAGTATTCACCCCTCCACTTT	CASSYREYSPLHF	TRBJ1-6	-	-	TRBV6-5